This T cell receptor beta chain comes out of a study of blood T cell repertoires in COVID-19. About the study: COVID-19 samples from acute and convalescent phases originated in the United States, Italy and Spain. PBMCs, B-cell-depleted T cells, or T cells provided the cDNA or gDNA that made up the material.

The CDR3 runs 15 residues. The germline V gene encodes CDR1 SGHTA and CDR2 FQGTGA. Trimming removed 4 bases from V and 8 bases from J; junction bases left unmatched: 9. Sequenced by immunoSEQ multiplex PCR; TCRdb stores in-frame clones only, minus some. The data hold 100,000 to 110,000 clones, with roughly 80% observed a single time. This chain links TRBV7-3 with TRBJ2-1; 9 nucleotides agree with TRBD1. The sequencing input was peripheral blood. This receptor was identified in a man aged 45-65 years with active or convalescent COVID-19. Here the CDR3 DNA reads TGTGCCAGCAGCTCCACAGGGGGCATAGGCGATGAGCAGTTCTTC. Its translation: CASSSTGGIGDEQFF. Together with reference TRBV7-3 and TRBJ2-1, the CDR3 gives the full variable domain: GAGVSQTPSNKVTEKGKYVELRCDPISGHTALYWYRQSLGQGPEFLIYFQGTGAADDSGLPNDRFFAVRPEGSVSTLKIQRTERGDSAVYLCASSSTGGIGDEQFFGPGTRLTVL.